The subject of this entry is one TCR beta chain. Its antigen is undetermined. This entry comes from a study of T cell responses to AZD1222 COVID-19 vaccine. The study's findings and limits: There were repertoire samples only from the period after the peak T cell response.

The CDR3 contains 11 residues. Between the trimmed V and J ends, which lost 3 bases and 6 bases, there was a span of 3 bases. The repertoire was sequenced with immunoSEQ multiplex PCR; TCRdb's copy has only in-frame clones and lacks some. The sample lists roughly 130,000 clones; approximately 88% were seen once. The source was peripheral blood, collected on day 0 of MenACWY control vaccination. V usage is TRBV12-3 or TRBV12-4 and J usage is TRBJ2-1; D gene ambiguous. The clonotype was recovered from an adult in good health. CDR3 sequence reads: CASSFLNEQFF. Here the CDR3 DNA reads TGTGCCAGCAGTTTTCTCAATGAGCAGTTCTTC.